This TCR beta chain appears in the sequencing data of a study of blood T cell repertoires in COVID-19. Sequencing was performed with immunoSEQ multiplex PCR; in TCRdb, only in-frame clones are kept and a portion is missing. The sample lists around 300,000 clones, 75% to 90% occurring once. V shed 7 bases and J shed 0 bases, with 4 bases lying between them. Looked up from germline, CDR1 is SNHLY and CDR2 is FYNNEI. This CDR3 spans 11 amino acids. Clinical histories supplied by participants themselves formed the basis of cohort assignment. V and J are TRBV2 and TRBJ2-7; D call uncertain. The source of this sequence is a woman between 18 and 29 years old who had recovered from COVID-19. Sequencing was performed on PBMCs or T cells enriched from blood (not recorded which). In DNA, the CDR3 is TGTGCCAGCACCAGCTCCTACGAGCAGTACTTC. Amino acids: CASTSSYEQYF.